The rows below give T cell receptor beta chains drawn from one sample of a study of blood T cell repertoires in COVID-19. Produced via immunoSEQ multiplex PCR; TCRdb's table is partial and in-frame only. The sample lists 30,000 to 40,000 clones; roughly nine tenths were seen once. Sequenced material: peripheral blood. These receptors all stem from a man in his 70s with active COVID-19. CDR3s include the opening cysteine and the closing phenylalanine or tryptophan. Fields, in order: CDR3 DNA, CDR3 protein, J gene, clone size, D gene, V gene. D genes are given only for firm matches. Some rows mark clone size as missing; the rest say once, few, many or name a class of expanded clone.

TGTGCCAGCAGCCACCTAGCGGGAGGAACCGGGGAGCTGTTTTTT,CASSHLAGGTGELFF,TRBJ2-2,NA,TRBD2,TRBV7-2
TGTGCCAGCAGCCCCGGTAGGGGGCCGCGGTCACCCCTCCACTTT,CASSPGRGPRSPLHF,TRBJ1-6,NA,TRBD1,TRBV7-2
TGTGCCAGCAGTTACGGGCCAGGGTGGGATGAGCAGTTCTTC,CASSYGPGWDEQFF,TRBJ2-1,NA,NA,TRBV6-2/TRBV6-3
TGCGCCAGCCTAGTCGCTCCAAACGCAGATACGCAGTATTTT,CASLVAPNADTQYF,TRBJ2-3,NA,NA,TRBV10-2
TGTGCCAGCAGCCCTAATTTCAGGGGCCCCCAGCATTTT,CASSPNFRGPQHF,TRBJ1-5,NA,NA,TRBV27
TGTGCCAGCAGCTTAGGGCCCCCGCGGGGGGATGAAAAACTGTTTTTT,CASSLGPPRGDEKLFF,TRBJ1-4,NA,NA,TRBV7-2
TGTGCCAGCAGTGACGAACTAGCGGGACCCCCCTACGAGCAGTACTTC,CASSDELAGPPYEQYF,TRBJ2-7,NA,TRBD2,TRBV6-1
TGTGCCAGCTCACCAAGGGGGAACACCGGGGAGCTGTTTTTT,CASSPRGNTGELFF,TRBJ2-2,NA,NA,TRBV18
TGCGCCAGCAGTGAGATAGGGACATATAGCAATCAGCCCCAGCATTTT,CASSEIGTYSNQPQHF,TRBJ1-5,NA,NA,TRBV10-2
TGTGCCAGCAGTTTATACGGCAGGGGAACTCAGCCCCAGCATTTT,CASSLYGRGTQPQHF,TRBJ1-5,NA,NA,TRBV28
TGCGCCAGCAGCTTGGGGACAGAAGAGACCCAGTACTTC,CASSLGTEETQYF,TRBJ2-5,NA,NA,TRBV5-1
TGTGCCAGCAGCTTGGCGAAGGGGCTTCGGTTGGGGGAGCAGTTCTTC,CASSLAKGLRLGEQFF,TRBJ2-1,NA,NA,TRBV5-8
TGTGCCAGCAGCGTGGGGAGGTCGGGGAATTCACCCCTCCACTTT,CASSVGRSGNSPLHF,TRBJ1-6,NA,NA,TRBV9
TGTGCCAGCAGTTCACTAGCGGGACCCTACAATGAGCAGTTCTTC,CASSSLAGPYNEQFF,TRBJ2-1,NA,TRBD2,TRBV11-2
TGTGCCAGCGGCTCAATCGCGGGTGTTTGGGGAAACATTCAGTACTTC,CASGSIAGVWGNIQYF,TRBJ2-4,NA,NA,TRBV28
TGTGCCAGCAGTTTTGCCGGGACAGGGATATATGGCTACACCTTC,CASSFAGTGIYGYTF,TRBJ1-2,once,TRBD1,TRBV27
TGTGCCAGCAGTGGAAGTTCAGGGGTTGATACGCAGTATTTT,CASSGSSGVDTQYF,TRBJ2-3,NA,NA,TRBV2
TGTGCCTGGAGGGGCCTACCTGGTGGTGAGCAGTTCTTC,CAWRGLPGGEQFF,TRBJ2-1,NA,NA,TRBV30
TGTGCCAGCAGCAAACAGGGGGATGGGGAGCAGTACTTC,CASSKQGDGEQYF,TRBJ2-7,NA,TRBD1,TRBV9
TGCGCCAGCAGCTCCGAGTCGGGGACTCGAGGCTACACCTTC,CASSSESGTRGYTF,TRBJ1-2,NA,NA,TRBV5-1
TGTGCCAGCAGCCAGACGGCAGGCGATCAGCCCCAGCATTTT,CASSQTAGDQPQHF,TRBJ1-5,NA,NA,TRBV5-5
TGCGCCAGCAGCGGGACAGGGGGCGGGGAGCTGTTTTTT,CASSGTGGGELFF,TRBJ2-2,NA,TRBD1,TRBV5-1
TGTGCCAGCAGCTTAGCCAGGCGGGCCTACAATGAGCAGTTCTTC,CASSLARRAYNEQFF,TRBJ2-1,NA,NA,TRBV7-8
TGCGCCAGCAGCCAAGATAGGGGACAGGTTCTAAACTCTGGGGCCAACGTCCTGACTTTC,CASSQDRGQVLNSGANVLTF,TRBJ2-6,NA,TRBD1,TRBV4-1
TGTGCCAGCAGTTTTAGCACTGAAGCTTTCTTT,CASSFSTEAFF,TRBJ1-1,NA,NA,TRBV12-3/TRBV12-4
TGTGCCAGCAGCTCAGGGGGTGAGACCCAGTACTTC,CASSSGGETQYF,TRBJ2-5,NA,TRBD1,TRBV7-2
TGTGCCAGTACCTCAACGTCAGGCAGGGGAATAGGTAATCAGCCCCAGCATTTT,CASTSTSGRGIGNQPQHF,TRBJ1-5,NA,NA,TRBV19
TGTGCCAGCAGCTTAGGGGTAGGGAGTCAGCCCCAGCATTTT,CASSLGVGSQPQHF,TRBJ1-5,NA,NA,TRBV7-2
TGTGCCAGCAGCCAAATTACTCCGGGACTAGCCTTTAACACTCGGAATGAGCAGTTCTTC,CASSQITPGLAFNTRNEQFF,TRBJ2-1,NA,TRBD2,TRBV3-1/TRBV3-2
TGTGCCAGCAGCTTATCCGGGAAGGCGGGAGATACGCAGTATTTT,CASSLSGKAGDTQYF,TRBJ2-3,NA,NA,TRBV13
TGCGCCAGCAGCCAAGCTAGCGGGACCCTTGCAAACATTCAGTACTTC,CASSQASGTLANIQYF,TRBJ2-4,NA,TRBD2,TRBV4-1
TGTGCCAGCTCACGCAGGGCCCCAACTAATGAAAAACTGTTTTTT,CASSRRAPTNEKLFF,TRBJ1-4,NA,NA,TRBV18
TGTGCCAGCAGCTTAGGGGGACAGGGGATAAACACCGGGGAGCTGTTTTTT,CASSLGGQGINTGELFF,TRBJ2-2,NA,TRBD1,TRBV13
TGCGCCAGCAGCTTGCGGACAGGGGGAGACACCGGGGAGCTGTTTTTT,CASSLRTGGDTGELFF,TRBJ2-2,once,TRBD1,TRBV5-1
TGTGCCAGCAGCCCGGAGGCTAACTATGGCTACACCTTC,CASSPEANYGYTF,TRBJ1-2,NA,NA,TRBV7-2
TGTGCCAGCCGGCCAGGGTCGAGTGGCACTGAAGCTTTCTTT,CASRPGSSGTEAFF,TRBJ1-1,NA,NA,TRBV18
TGTGCCAGCTCACCATTAGGGGTCAACTCCTACGAGCAGTACTTC,CASSPLGVNSYEQYF,TRBJ2-7,once,NA,TRBV18
TGTGCCAGCAGTGTAGCGGGAGGGCCGCTCAGGAAGTTAGGTGAGCAGTTCTTC,CASSVAGGPLRKLGEQFF,TRBJ2-1,NA,TRBD2,TRBV6-1
TGTGCCAGCACCCTGGGGGCGGTCTATGGCTACACCTTC,CASTLGAVYGYTF,TRBJ1-2,NA,NA,TRBV12-3/TRBV12-4
TGTGCCAGCAGCGTCCAGGACACTGAAGCTTTCTTT,CASSVQDTEAFF,TRBJ1-1,NA,NA,TRBV9
TGTGCCAGTAGTAGCGGACAGGATGGCTACACCTTC,CASSSGQDGYTF,TRBJ1-2,NA,TRBD1,TRBV19
TGCAGCGTTGATGGGGGCTTGATGGGCATTCAGTACTTC,CSVDGGLMGIQYF,TRBJ2-4,NA,NA,TRBV29-1
TGTGCCAGTAGGGGATTCAGGGGGCTTGGGGGCAATCAGCCCCAGCATTTT,CASRGFRGLGGNQPQHF,TRBJ1-5,once,TRBD1,TRBV19
TGCGCCAGCAGCTTGAGGGCCAGGGAAGGTGGCTACACCTTC,CASSLRAREGGYTF,TRBJ1-2,NA,NA,TRBV5-1
TGTGCCACCAGTGACCGTGGACAGGGTCTCTACGAGCAGTACTTC,CATSDRGQGLYEQYF,TRBJ2-7,once,TRBD1,TRBV24-1
TGTGCCTGGAGTCGGCGGGGCTACGAGCAGTACTTC,CAWSRRGYEQYF,TRBJ2-7,NA,NA,TRBV30
TGCGCCAGCAGCTTGGAGGGGACAGGGGGCGATACGCAGTATTTT,CASSLEGTGGDTQYF,TRBJ2-3,NA,TRBD1,TRBV5-1
TGTGCCAGGCCTAACCGGGACAGGCAGGAGTGCAACTATGGCTACACCTTC,CARPNRDRQECNYGYTF,TRBJ1-2,few,TRBD1,TRBV19
TGTGCCAGCAGCTTAGACGCCGCTGGGCCGGTGCAGTTCTTC,CASSLDAAGPVQFF,TRBJ2-1,NA,NA,TRBV7-9
TGTGCCACCAGCAGAGATCAGGGAAACTTTTATGGCTACACCTTC,CATSRDQGNFYGYTF,TRBJ1-2,NA,NA,TRBV15
TGTGCCACTCGGGACAGTTCCTACGAGCAGTACTTC,CATRDSSYEQYF,TRBJ2-7,NA,TRBD1,TRBV24-1
TGTGCCAGCAGATCATGGGGGGAGGGAGACACTGAAGCTTTCTTT,CASRSWGEGDTEAFF,TRBJ1-1,NA,NA,TRBV3-1/TRBV3-2
TGTGCCAGCATCAAGAGCGCCGGGGAGCTGTTTTTT,CASIKSAGELFF,TRBJ2-2,NA,NA,TRBV12-3/TRBV12-4
TGTGCCAGCAGTGAGAAAGCTACGAGCGAGCAGTACTTC,CASSEKATSEQYF,TRBJ2-7,NA,NA,TRBV25-1
TGCGCCAGCAGCTTGAACCCGGGACTAGCGGGAGGGCTTAAAAACATTCAGTACTTC,CASSLNPGLAGGLKNIQYF,TRBJ2-4,NA,TRBD2,TRBV5-1
TGTGCCAGCAGCTTAGGCCTTGGGAGTGAGCAGTTCTTC,CASSLGLGSEQFF,TRBJ2-1,once,NA,TRBV7-3
TGTGCCAGCAGTGAATGGGGGACAGGGGGCCGGGAGACCCAGTACTTC,CASSEWGTGGRETQYF,TRBJ2-5,NA,TRBD1,TRBV25-1